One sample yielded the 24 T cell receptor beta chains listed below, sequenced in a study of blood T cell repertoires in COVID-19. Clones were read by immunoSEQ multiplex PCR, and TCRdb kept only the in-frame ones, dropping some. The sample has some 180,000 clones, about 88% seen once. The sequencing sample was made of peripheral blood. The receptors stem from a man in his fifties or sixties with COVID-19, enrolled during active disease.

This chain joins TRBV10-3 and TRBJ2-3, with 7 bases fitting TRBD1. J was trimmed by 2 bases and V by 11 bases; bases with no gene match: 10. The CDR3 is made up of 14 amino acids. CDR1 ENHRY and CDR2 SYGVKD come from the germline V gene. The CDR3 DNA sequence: TGTGCCGTGACCGGGGACAGCACCACAGATACGCAGTATTTT. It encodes CAVTGDSTTDTQYF.

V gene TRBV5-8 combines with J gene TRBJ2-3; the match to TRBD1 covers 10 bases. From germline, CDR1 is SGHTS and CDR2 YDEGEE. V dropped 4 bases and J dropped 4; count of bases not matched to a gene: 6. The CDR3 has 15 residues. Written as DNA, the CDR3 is TGTGCCAGCAGCGGGGGGACAGGGGCGGCAGATACGCAGTATTTT. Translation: CASSGGTGAADTQYF.

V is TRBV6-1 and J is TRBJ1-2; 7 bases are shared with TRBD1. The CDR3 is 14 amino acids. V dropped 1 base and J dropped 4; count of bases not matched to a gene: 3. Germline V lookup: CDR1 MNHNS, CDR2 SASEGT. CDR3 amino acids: CASSEVQGFYGYTF. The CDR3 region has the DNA TGTGCCAGCAGTGAAGTACAGGGGTTCTATGGCTACACCTTC.

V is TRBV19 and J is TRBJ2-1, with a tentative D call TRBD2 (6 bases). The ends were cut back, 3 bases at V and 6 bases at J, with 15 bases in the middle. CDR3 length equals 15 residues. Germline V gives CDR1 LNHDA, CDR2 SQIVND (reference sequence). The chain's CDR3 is CASSIMFLGGNEQFF. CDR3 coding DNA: TGTGCCAGTAGTATTATGTTTTTGGGGGGCAATGAGCAGTTCTTC.

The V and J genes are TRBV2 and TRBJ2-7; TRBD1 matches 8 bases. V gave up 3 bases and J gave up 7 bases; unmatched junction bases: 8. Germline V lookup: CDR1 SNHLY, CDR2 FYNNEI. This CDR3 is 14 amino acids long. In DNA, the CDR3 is TGTGCCAGCAGTGACGCCAGGGGGCGCAGGGAGCAGTACTTC. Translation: CASSDARGRREQYF.

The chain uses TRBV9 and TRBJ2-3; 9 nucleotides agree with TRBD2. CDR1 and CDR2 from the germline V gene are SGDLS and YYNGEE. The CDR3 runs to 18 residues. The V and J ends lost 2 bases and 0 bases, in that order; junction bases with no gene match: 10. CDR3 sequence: CASSVRSGGPYSTDTQYF. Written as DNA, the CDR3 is TGTGCCAGCAGCGTCCGCAGCGGGGGGCCCTATAGCACAGATACGCAGTATTTT.

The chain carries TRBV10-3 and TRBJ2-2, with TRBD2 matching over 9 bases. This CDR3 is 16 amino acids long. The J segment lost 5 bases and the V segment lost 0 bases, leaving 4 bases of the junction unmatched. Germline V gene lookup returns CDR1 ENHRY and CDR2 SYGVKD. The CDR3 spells CAISESRLAETGELFF. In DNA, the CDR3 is TGTGCCATCAGTGAGTCGAGACTAGCGGAGACCGGGGAGCTGTTTTTT.

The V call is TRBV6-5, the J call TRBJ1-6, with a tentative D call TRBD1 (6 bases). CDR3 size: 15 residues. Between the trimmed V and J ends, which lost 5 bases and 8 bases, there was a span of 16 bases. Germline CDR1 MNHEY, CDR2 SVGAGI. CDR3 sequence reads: CASSNQGQGDSPLHF. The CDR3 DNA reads TGTGCCAGCAGTAACCAGGGGCAGGGAGATTCACCCCTCCACTTT.

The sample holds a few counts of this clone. DNA for the CDR3: TGTGCCAGCAGTGAATGGGCTAGCGGGAGCTTAGAGACCCAGTACTTC. It codes for CASSEWASGSLETQYF. This chain joins TRBV6-1 and TRBJ2-5, with 10 bases lining up with TRBD2. Trimming removed 2 bases from V and 4 bases from J; junction bases left unmatched: 7. Germline assignment: CDR1 MNHNS and CDR2 SASEGT. CDR3 length: 16 residues.

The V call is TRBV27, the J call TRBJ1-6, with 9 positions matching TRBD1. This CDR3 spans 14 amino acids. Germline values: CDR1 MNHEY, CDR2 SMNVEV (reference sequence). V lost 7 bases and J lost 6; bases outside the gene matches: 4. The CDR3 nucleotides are TGTGCCAGCACCGTGGACAGGGGTAATTCACCCCTCCACTTT. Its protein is CASTVDRGNSPLHF.

CDR3 in amino acids: CAWSMGLAQSSYNEQFF. As DNA, the CDR3 is TGTGCCTGGAGTATGGGACTAGCGCAGAGCTCCTACAATGAGCAGTTCTTC. V is TRBV30 and J is TRBJ2-1; TRBD2 matches at 10 bases. CDR3 length equals 17 residues. The germline V gene encodes CDR1 GTSNPN and CDR2 SVGIG (reference sequence). J was trimmed by 0 bases and V by 2 bases; bases with no gene match: 7.

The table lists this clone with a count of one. The CDR3 loop reads CAWSRTVSSYNSPLHF. Written as DNA, the CDR3 is TGTGCCTGGAGTCGTACCGTGAGCTCCTATAATTCACCCCTCCACTTT. V is TRBV30 and J is TRBJ1-6; the D is unclear. The V gene's germline CDR1 is GTSNPN and CDR2 SVGIG (reference sequence). V dropped 2 bases and J dropped 0 bases, with 11 bases sitting between them. The CDR3 runs to 16 residues.

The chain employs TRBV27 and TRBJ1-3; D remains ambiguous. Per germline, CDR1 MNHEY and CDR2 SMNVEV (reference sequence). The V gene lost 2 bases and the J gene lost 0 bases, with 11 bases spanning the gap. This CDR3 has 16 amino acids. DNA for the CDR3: TGTGCCAGCAGTTTACGACCGGGAGCCTCTGGAAACACCATATATTTT. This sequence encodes CASSLRPGASGNTIYF.

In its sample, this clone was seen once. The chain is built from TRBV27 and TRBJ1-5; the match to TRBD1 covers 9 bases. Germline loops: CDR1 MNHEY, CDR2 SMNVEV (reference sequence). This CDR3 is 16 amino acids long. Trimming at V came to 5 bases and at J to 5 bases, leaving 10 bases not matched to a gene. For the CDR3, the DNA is TGTGCCAGCAGTCTACCCCCCGGGACAGGGTATCAGCCCCAGCATTTT. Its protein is CASSLPPGTGYQPQHF.

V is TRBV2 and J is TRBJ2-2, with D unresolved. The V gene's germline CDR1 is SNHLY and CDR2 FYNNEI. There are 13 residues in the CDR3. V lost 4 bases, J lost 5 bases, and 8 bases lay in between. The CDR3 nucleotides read TGTGCCAGCAGTGTTACAGCTACCGGGGAGCTGTTTTTT. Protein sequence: CASSVTATGELFF.

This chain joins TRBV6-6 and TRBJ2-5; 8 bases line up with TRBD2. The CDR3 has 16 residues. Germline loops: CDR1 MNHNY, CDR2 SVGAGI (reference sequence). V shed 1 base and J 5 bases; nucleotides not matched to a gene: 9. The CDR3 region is CASSYFQFGGRETQYF. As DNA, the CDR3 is TGTGCCAGCAGTTACTTTCAGTTCGGCGGGAGGGAGACCCAGTACTTC.

The CDR3 DNA sequence: TGTGCCAGCAGTGAACTGGGGGCTGGGTTGGACGAGCAGTACTTC. Translation: CASSELGAGLDEQYF. V is TRBV2 and J is TRBJ2-7, with a weak D call TRBD1 (6 bases). The CDR3 length is 15 residues. CDR1 and CDR2 (germline): SNHLY, FYNNEI. The ends were cut back, 2 bases at V and 5 bases at J, with 16 bases in the middle.

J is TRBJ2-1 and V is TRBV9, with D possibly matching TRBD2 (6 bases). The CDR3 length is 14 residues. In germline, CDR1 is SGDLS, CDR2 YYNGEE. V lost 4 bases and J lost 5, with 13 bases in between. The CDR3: CASSRRADNNEQFF. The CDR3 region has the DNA TGTGCCAGCAGCAGGAGGGCCGATAACAATGAGCAGTTCTTC.

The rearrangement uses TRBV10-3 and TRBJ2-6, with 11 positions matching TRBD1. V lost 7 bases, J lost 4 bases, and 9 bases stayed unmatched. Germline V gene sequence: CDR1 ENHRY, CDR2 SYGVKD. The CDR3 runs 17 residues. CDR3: CAIKEQDRGPGANVLTF. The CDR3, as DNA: TGTGCCATCAAGGAGCAGGACAGGGGGCCCGGGGCCAACGTCCTGACTTTC.

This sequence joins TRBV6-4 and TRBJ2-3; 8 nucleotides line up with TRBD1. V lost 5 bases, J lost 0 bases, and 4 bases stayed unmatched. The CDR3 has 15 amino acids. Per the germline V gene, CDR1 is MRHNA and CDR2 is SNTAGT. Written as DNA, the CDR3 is TGTGCCAGCAGTCCGGACAGGGCAAGCACAGATACGCAGTATTTT. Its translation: CASSPDRASTDTQYF.

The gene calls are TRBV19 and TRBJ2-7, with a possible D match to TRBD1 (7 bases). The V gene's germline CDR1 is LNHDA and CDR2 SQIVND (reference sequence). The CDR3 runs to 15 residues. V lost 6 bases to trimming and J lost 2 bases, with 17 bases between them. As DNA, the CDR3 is TGTGCCAGTAGCCGACTAGGGGGCACCCCCTACGAGCAGTACTTC. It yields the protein CASSRLGGTPYEQYF.

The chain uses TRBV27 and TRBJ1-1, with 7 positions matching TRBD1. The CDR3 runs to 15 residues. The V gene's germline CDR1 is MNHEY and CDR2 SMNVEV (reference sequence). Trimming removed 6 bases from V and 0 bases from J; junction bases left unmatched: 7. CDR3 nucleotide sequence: TGTGCCAGCAGGATGTTACAGGGGATGAACACTGAAGCTTTCTTT. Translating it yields CASRMLQGMNTEAFF.

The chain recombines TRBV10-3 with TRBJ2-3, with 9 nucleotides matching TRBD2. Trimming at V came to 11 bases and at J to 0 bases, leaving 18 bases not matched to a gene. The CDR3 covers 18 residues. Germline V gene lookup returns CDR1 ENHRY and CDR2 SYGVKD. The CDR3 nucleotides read TGTGCCGCAAACGGTAGGAGTAGCGGGGGCGTGAGCACAGATACGCAGTATTTT. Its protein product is CAANGRSSGGVSTDTQYF.

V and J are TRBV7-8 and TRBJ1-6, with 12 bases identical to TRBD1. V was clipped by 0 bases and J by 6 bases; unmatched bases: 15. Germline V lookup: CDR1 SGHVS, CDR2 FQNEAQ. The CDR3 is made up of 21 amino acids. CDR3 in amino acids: CASSLARSGDRGRISNSPLHF. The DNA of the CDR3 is TGTGCCAGCAGCTTAGCGCGGTCGGGGGACAGGGGGCGTATAAGTAATTCACCCCTCCACTTT. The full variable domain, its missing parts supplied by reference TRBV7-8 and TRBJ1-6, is GAGVSQSPRYKVAKRGQDVALRCDPISGHVSLFWYQQALGQGPEFLTYFQNEAQLDKSGLPSDRFFAERPEGSVSTLKIQRTQQEDSAVYLCASSLARSGDRGRISNSPLHFGNGTRLTVT.